These 29 T cell receptor beta chains came from one sample sequenced in a study of PD-1 and CTLA-4 blockade in melanoma. Repertoires were generated with immunoSEQ multiplex PCR, while TCRdb's copy carries only in-frame clones and drops some. The repertoire includes about 29,000 clones, less than 90% of them detected once, and approximately 8% sits in the top ten. The source was CD8+ T cells from peripheral blood, collected before anti-PD-1 treatment. The receptor set was obtained from a human donor with melanoma.

The genes are TRBV18 and TRBJ2-3; no definite D call. Trimming took off 2 bases at V and 3 bases at J, with 3 bases between the two ends. Germline V CDR1 and CDR2: KGHSH, LQKENI. This CDR3 is 12 amino acids long. The CDR3 coding sequence is TGTGCCAGCTCACCAACTACAGATACGCAGTATTTT. The encoded protein is CASSPTTDTQYF.

The chain employs TRBV19 and TRBJ1-1, with D uncertain. The CDR3 has 13 residues. V lost 0 bases and J lost 7, with 9 bases in between. The germline V gene has CDR1 LNHDA and CDR2 SQIVND (reference sequence). CDR3 bases: TGTGCCAGTAGTATAGAAGGGTTTGATGAAGCTTTCTTT. Translation gives CASSIEGFDEAFF.

This clone was seen a handful of times. V gene TRBV4-1 combines with J gene TRBJ1-2; 10 bases are shared with TRBD1. J was trimmed by 4 bases and V by 2 bases; bases with no gene match: 7. The germline CDR1 and CDR2 sequences are MGHRA and YSYEKL. The CDR3 runs 16 residues. The CDR3 loop reads CASSQSTGTGVYGYTF. In DNA form, the CDR3 reads TGCGCCAGCAGCCAATCTACCGGGACAGGGGTCTATGGCTACACCTTC.

The chain is built from TRBV15 and TRBJ2-3; D not certain. The CDR3 length is 14 residues. The V gene's germline CDR1 is LNHNV and CDR2 YYDKDF (reference sequence). Trimming took off 3 bases at V and 1 base at J, with 8 bases between the two ends. The CDR3 reads CATSSSRGTDTQYF. In DNA form, the CDR3 reads TGTGCCACCAGCAGTTCTAGGGGCACAGATACGCAGTATTTT.

V and J are TRBV30 and TRBJ1-1; maybe TRBD1 (5 bases). The CDR3 length is 13 residues. The germline V and J ends were trimmed by 4 bases and 0 bases, with 9 bases remaining between them. Germline assignment: CDR1 GTSNPN and CDR2 SVGIG (reference sequence). The CDR3 DNA follows: TGTGCCTGGAAGGGGCCGCTGAACACTGAAGCTTTCTTT. Translation gives CAWKGPLNTEAFF. The full variable domain, in which reference TRBV30 and TRBJ1-1 provide the parts outside the CDR3, is SQTIHQWPATLVQPVGSPLSLECTVEGTSNPNLYWYRQAAGRGLQLLFYSVGIGQISSEVPQNLSASRPQDRQFILSSKKLLLSDSGFYLCAWKGPLNTEAFFGQGTRLTVV.

The CDR3 sequence: CASSLPHNEQFF. As DNA, the CDR3 is TGTGCCAGCAGTTTGCCCCACAATGAGCAGTTCTTC. The J gene is TRBJ2-1, the V gene TRBV12-3 or TRBV12-4; unclear D gene. The CDR3 extends over 12 amino acids. The ends were cut back, 3 bases at V and 5 bases at J, with 5 bases in the middle.

The chain is built from TRBV21-1 and TRBJ2-5; the D call in the table, TRBD1, was not verified against the DNA. TRBV21-1 is an annotated pseudogene. The CDR3 loop spans 16 amino acids. This CDR3 reads CASSVPGQGGKETQYF. The CDR3 DNA reads as TGTGCCAGCAGCGTCCCGGGACAGGGAGGCAAGGAGACCCAGTACTTC.

The genes are TRBV7-9 and TRBJ2-1; D unresolved. V was clipped by 4 bases and J by 9 bases, with 10 bases between them. The CDR3 runs 12 residues. Germline assignment: CDR1 SEHNR and CDR2 FQNEAQ (reference sequence). CDR3 region: CASSSQPREQFF. CDR3 bases: TGTGCCAGCAGCTCACAGCCCCGTGAGCAGTTCTTC.

The chain links TRBV6-4 to TRBJ2-2; D remains ambiguous. The germline gives CDR1 MRHNA, CDR2 SNTAGT. The CDR3 runs to 13 residues. V was shortened by 3 bases and J by 5 bases, with 7 bases between the two germline ends. CDR3 amino acids: CASSEKGTGELFF. The CDR3, as DNA: TGTGCCAGCAGTGAAAAGGGAACCGGGGAGCTGTTTTTT.

CDR3: CASSDGGSYGYTF. The CDR3 nucleotides read TGCGCCAGCAGTGATGGTGGCAGCTATGGCTACACCTTC. The chain is built from TRBV10-2 and TRBJ1-2; D gene uncertain. V was pared by 3 bases and J by 4 bases, with 9 bases between. CDR3 length: 13 amino acids. CDR1 WSHSY and CDR2 SAAADI come from the germline V gene.

This chain uses TRBV4-1 with TRBJ2-7, with TRBD2 as a possible D gene (6 bases). The CDR3 has 12 amino acids. V gave up 2 bases and J gave up 4 bases, with 6 bases separating them. The V gene's germline CDR1 is MGHRA and CDR2 YSYEKL. The CDR3 nucleotides are TGCGCCAGCAGCCAAAGCGGGTACGAGCAGTACTTC. This translates into CASSQSGYEQYF.

The chain joins TRBV7-9 to TRBJ2-7; D ambiguous. Trimming removed 4 bases at V and 0 bases at J, with 16 bases between. The CDR3 contains 16 residues. Germline loops: CDR1 SEHNR, CDR2 FQNEAQ (reference sequence). The DNA of the CDR3 is TGTGCCAGCAGCTCTAGTGGCAGCCCGGACTCCTACGAGCAGTACTTC. This encodes CASSSSGSPDSYEQYF.

This clone was seen more than once but under ten times. The chain employs TRBV2 and TRBJ1-1; D uncertain. The CDR3 is 11 amino acids. Looked up from germline, CDR1 is SNHLY and CDR2 is FYNNEI. Trimming cost V 6 bases and J 2 bases, with 4 bases left between them. Here the CDR3 reads CASRGNTEAFF. The CDR3 nucleotides read TGTGCCAGCAGGGGTAACACTGAAGCTTTCTTT.

The V call is TRBV24-1, the J call TRBJ2-7; D may be TRBD1 (5 bases). CDR1 KGHDR and CDR2 SFDVKD come from the germline V gene. The CDR3 is 14 residues long. Deletions cut 3 bases from V and 3 bases from J, with 11 bases between. CDR3 in amino acids: CATSDTDKSYEQYF. CDR3 DNA: TGTGCCACCAGTGATACGGACAAAAGCTACGAGCAGTACTTC.

The chain recombines TRBV6-2 or TRBV6-3 with TRBJ1-1; 7 positions match TRBD1. V dropped 6 bases and J dropped 2; count of bases not matched to a gene: 9. The germline gives CDR1 MNHEY, CDR2 SVGEGT. This CDR3 region has 15 residues. Written as DNA, the CDR3 is TGTGCCAGCAGCTATCCAGGGACAGAAAACACTGAAGCTTTCTTT. Protein product: CASSYPGTENTEAFF.

The chain uses TRBV30 and TRBJ2-7, with D possibly being TRBD1 (6 bases). The germline CDR1 and CDR2 sequences are GTSNPN and SVGIG (reference sequence). V was cut by 0 bases and J by 4 bases, with 19 bases left in between. The length of the CDR3 is 16 residues. The CDR3 protein is CAWSVPRDMPLYEQYF. For the CDR3, the DNA is TGTGCCTGGAGTGTCCCCCGGGACATGCCCCTTTACGAGCAGTACTTC. The entire variable domain, with the rest obtained from reference TRBV30 and TRBJ2-7, is as follows: SQTIHQWPATLVQPVGSPLSLECTVEGTSNPNLYWYRQAAGRGLQLLFYSVGIGQISSEVPQNLSASRPQDRQFILSSKKLLLSDSGFYLCAWSVPRDMPLYEQYFGPGTRLTVT.

The rearrangement joins TRBV3-1 (or the pseudogene TRBV3-2) to TRBJ2-5; 10 bases are a match to TRBD2. The CDR3 runs to 19 residues. V trimming: 4 bases; J trimming: 7 bases; junction bases outside the gene matches: 21. The germline V gene has CDR1 LGHDT and CDR2 YNNKEL (reference sequence). The CDR3 DNA is TGTGCCAGCAGCCCGCTAGCGGGAGCGGCAGTCGGGGCAGCAGTGACCCAGTACTTC. Amino acid sequence: CASSPLAGAAVGAAVTQYF.

This clone has more than one count but fewer than ten. The rearrangement joins TRBV7-9 to TRBJ1-1; D gene uncertain. V was shortened by 5 bases and J by 0 bases, with 10 bases between the two germline ends. Germline lookup yields CDR1 SEHNR and CDR2 FQNEAQ (reference sequence). The CDR3 covers 14 residues. CDR3 nucleotides: TGTGCCAGCAGCCCTATCCATATGAACACTGAAGCTTTCTTT. Its translation is CASSPIHMNTEAFF. The full variable domain, its missing parts supplied by reference TRBV7-9 and TRBJ1-1, is DTGVSQNPRHKITKRGQNVTFRCDPISEHNRLYWYRQTLGQGPEFLTYFQNEAQLEKSRLLSDRFSAERPKGSFSTLEIQRTEQGDSAMYLCASSPIHMNTEAFFGQGTRLTVV.

The chain carries TRBV5-1 and TRBJ2-7; the match to TRBD1 covers 7 bases. CDR3 size: 14 residues. J lost 3 bases, V lost 4 bases, and 7 bases had no gene match. Germline V gives CDR1 SGHRS, CDR2 YFSETQ. The CDR3 sequence: CASSTGTANYEQYF. The CDR3 nucleotides read TGCGCCAGCAGCACCGGGACAGCAAACTACGAGCAGTACTTC.

The J gene is TRBJ2-7, the V gene TRBV6-5; 10 nucleotides agree with TRBD2. This CDR3 is built from 14 residues. CDR1 and CDR2 (germline): MNHEY, SVGAGI. V shed 6 bases and J 4 bases; nucleotides not matched to a gene: 6. CDR3 protein: CASRGTSELYEQYF. The CDR3 DNA sequence: TGTGCCAGCAGGGGGACTAGCGAACTGTACGAGCAGTACTTC.

J is TRBJ1-1 and V is TRBV2; D is undetermined. Trimming removed 0 bases from V and 5 bases from J, with 7 bases in between. CDR3 length equals 13 residues. From germline, CDR1 is SNHLY and CDR2 FYNNEI. The CDR3 DNA is TGTGCCAGCAGTGAAGCAAGCCGGACTGAAGCTTTCTTT. The encoded protein is CASSEASRTEAFF.

The V call is TRBV5-6, the J call TRBJ1-6; 11 bases are shared with TRBD1. The CDR3 covers 14 residues. The V gene end was trimmed by 4 bases and the J gene end by 8 bases; junction bases not matched to a gene: 2. Germline CDR1 reads SGHDT; CDR2 reads YYEEEE. CDR3 bases: TGTGCCAGCAGCCAGGACAGGGGGCATTCACCCCTCCACTTT. It yields the protein CASSQDRGHSPLHF.

The chain couples TRBV19 to TRBJ1-2; a possible D gene is TRBD1 (5 bases). This CDR3 has 16 residues. Germline CDR1 reads LNHDA; CDR2 reads SQIVND (reference sequence). Trimming left V 4 bases short and J 3 bases short, with 18 bases between. The CDR3: CASSTPRGTVDYGYTF. The CDR3 nucleotides read TGTGCCAGTAGTACCCCCCGGGGGACGGTCGACTATGGCTACACCTTC.

As for this clone: The junction differs from germline at one of its ends, possibly a read error. V and J are TRBV18 and TRBJ1-1; TRBD1 matches at 7 bases. This CDR3 spans 18 amino acids. CDR1 and CDR2 (germline): KGHSH, LQKENI. The CDR3 spells CASLPARGGRGKNTEAFF. For the CDR3, the DNA is TGTGCCAGCTTACCAGCGAGGGGGGGCAGGGGGAAGAACACTGAAGCTTTCTTT.

This clone was counted a few times. The CDR3 sequence is CASSPNTEAFF. CDR3 in DNA: TGTGCCAGCAGCCCGAACACTGAAGCTTTCTTT. The V and J genes are TRBV28 and TRBJ1-1; no definite D call. Germline values: CDR1 MDHEN, CDR2 SYDVKM. The CDR3 totals 11 residues. V lost 6 bases, J lost 1 base, and 3 bases lay in between. Variable domain in full (rest from reference TRBV28 and TRBJ1-1): DVKVTQSSRYLVKRTGEKVFLECVQDMDHENMFWYRQDPGLGLRLIYFSYDVKMKEKGDIPEGYSVSREKKERFSLILESASTNQTSMYLCASSPNTEAFFGQGTRLTVV.

The J gene is TRBJ2-2, the V gene TRBV7-9; D is perhaps TRBD1 or TRBD2 (6 bases each). Trimming stripped 11 bases from V and 0 bases from J, with 13 bases between. Germline CDR1 is SEHNR and CDR2 is FQNEAQ (reference sequence). The CDR3 loop spans 14 amino acids. CDR3 region: CAGTGGANTGELFF. CDR3 nucleotide sequence: TGTGCCGGGACCGGGGGCGCGAACACCGGGGAGCTGTTTTTT.

The chain recombines TRBV11-2 with TRBJ1-1; perhaps TRBD1 as D (6 bases). The CDR3 is 15 amino acids. V dropped 5 bases and J dropped 5 bases, with 18 bases sitting between them. Per germline, CDR1 SGHAT and CDR2 FQNNGV. The CDR3 nucleotides read TGTGCCAGCAGCCCCTGGCGGGGGCATGAAACTGAAGCTTTCTTT. Amino acid sequence: CASSPWRGHETEAFF. Looking up the rest from reference TRBV11-2 and TRBJ1-1 gives the full variable domain: EAGVAQSPRYKIIEKRQSVAFWCNPISGHATLYWYQQILGQGPKLLIQFQNNGVVDDSQLPKDRFSAERLKGVDSTLKIQPAKLEDSAVYLCASSPWRGHETEAFFGQGTRLTVV.

CDR3 DNA sequence: TGTGCCAGCAGCTTTCATGGCAGTAACACCGGGGAGCTGTTTTTT. Its translation: CASSFHGSNTGELFF. J is TRBJ2-2 and V is TRBV7-9; no reliable D call. In germline, CDR1 is SEHNR, CDR2 FQNEAQ (reference sequence). The CDR3 length is 15 residues. V lost 3 bases to trimming and J lost 2 bases, with 10 bases between them.

V usage is TRBV28 and J usage is TRBJ1-2, with 7 bases aligning to TRBD1. The germline V gene has CDR1 MDHEN and CDR2 SYDVKM. V was pared by 7 bases and J by 1 base, with 6 bases of the junction left unmatched. The CDR3 contains 14 residues. The CDR3 DNA reads as TGTGCCAGCACCGCGGACAGGCTTAACTATGGCTACACCTTC. As protein: CASTADRLNYGYTF.